These 19 T cell receptor beta chains were all obtained from the same sample, sequenced in a study of blood T cells in healthy people across ages. A sample-barcoded 5' primer and a J-beta primer mix were used in a second PCR of about 7 to 11 cycles. TCRdb reprocessed the 5' RACE reads via MiXCR and lists one record per CDR3 protein. The table shows over 1,500,000 distinct CDR3 sequences, with approximately 50% occurring only once. The sequencing input was blood. These receptors all come from a woman aged 40 to 49 in good health.

This chain uses TRBV20-1 with TRBJ1-5, with D unresolved. The CDR3 has 13 residues. Germline loops: CDR1 DFQATT, CDR2 SNEGSKA (reference sequence). The germline V and J ends were trimmed by 2 bases and 11 bases, with 16 bases remaining between them. CDR3: CSARPFPSQAQHF. The CDR3 DNA follows: TGCAGTGCTAGACCTTTCCCCAGTCAAGCCCAGCATTTT.

V is TRBV3-1 and J is TRBJ2-1, with 10 bases identical to TRBD2. The CDR3 has 16 amino acids. Germline V lookup: CDR1 LGHDT, CDR2 YNNKEL (reference sequence). The V gene end was trimmed by 4 bases and the J gene end by 8 bases; junction bases not matched to a gene: 11. CDR3 amino acids: CASSLRTSGGLHEQFF. In nucleotides, the CDR3 is TGTGCCAGCAGCCTCAGGACTAGCGGCGGACTACATGAGCAGTTCTTC.

This sequence joins TRBV12-5 and TRBJ2-1; weak D call: TRBD2 (5 bases). This CDR3 has 12 amino acids. V dropped 6 bases and J dropped 4 bases, with 7 bases sitting between them. Germline CDR1 reads LGHNT; CDR2 reads FRNRAP. CDR3 residues: CASGRTYNEQFF. The DNA of the CDR3 is TGTGCTAGTGGCCGGACTTACAATGAGCAGTTCTTC.

The CDR3, as DNA: TGCGCCAGCAGGGGGGGACTAGCGGCCTACGAGCAGTACTTC. The encoded protein is CASRGGLAAYEQYF. The chain uses TRBV10-2 and TRBJ2-7; 11 bases agree with TRBD2. V lost 6 bases and J lost 2; bases outside the gene matches: 3. CDR1 is WSHSY and CDR2 is SAAADI in the germline V gene. This CDR3 has 14 amino acids.

This clonotype appeared a few times. This chain links TRBV27 with TRBJ1-5; tentatively, D is TRBD1 (5 bases). The V and J ends lost 5 bases and 3 bases respectively, with 11 bases between them. The CDR3 loop spans 14 amino acids. Per germline, CDR1 MNHEY and CDR2 SMNVEV (reference sequence). The CDR3 sequence is CASSQTGINQPQHF. The CDR3 nucleotides read TGTGCCAGCAGTCAAACAGGAATCAATCAGCCCCAGCATTTT.

The chain uses TRBV7-3 and TRBJ1-2; D is unclear. CDR1 and CDR2 (germline): SGHTA, FQGTGA. This CDR3 comprises 16 residues. Trimming shortened V by 3 bases and J by 7 bases, and 21 bases separated the two germline ends. In DNA form, the CDR3 reads TGTGCCAGCAGCTTCGGGTTAGCCCCCCACCGATGTGGCTACACCTTC. Its protein product is CASSFGLAPHRCGYTF.

The chain couples TRBV7-2 to TRBJ2-3, with TRBD2 matching 9 bases. The CDR3 is made up of 16 amino acids. The germline V gene has CDR1 SGHTA and CDR2 FQGNSA. V dropped 5 bases and J dropped 2; count of bases not matched to a gene: 8. This CDR3 is CASSARGGLDTDTQYF. CDR3 bases: TGTGCCAGCAGCGCGCGGGGGGGCCTTGACACAGATACGCAGTATTTT. Using reference TRBV7-2 and TRBJ2-3 for the parts outside the CDR3, the full variable domain is GAGVSQSPSNKVTEKGKDVELRCDPISGHTALYWYRQSLGQGLEFLIYFQGNSAPDKSGLPSDRFSAERTGGSVSTLTIQRTQQEDSAVYLCASSARGGLDTDTQYFGPGTRLTVL.

V usage is TRBV10-3 and J usage is TRBJ2-3; possibly TRBD2 for D (6 bases). Germline lookup yields CDR1 ENHRY and CDR2 SYGVKD. V lost 8 bases and J lost 6, with 9 bases in between. This CDR3 comprises 11 residues. The CDR3 coding sequence is TGTGCCATCGGAACTAGCGATACGCAGTATTTT. Translating gives CAIGTSDTQYF.

J is TRBJ2-5 and V is TRBV14; D is possibly TRBD2 (6 bases). Looked up from germline, CDR1 is SGHDN and CDR2 is FVKESK. The CDR3 covers 14 residues. Trimming stripped 7 bases from V and 2 bases from J, with 14 bases between. CDR3 residues: CASNSRDLQETQYF. CDR3 DNA: TGTGCCAGCAACTCGCGGGACCTACAAGAGACCCAGTACTTC.

The chain carries TRBV11-2 and TRBJ2-1, with 12 bases fitting TRBD2. V lost 1 base to trimming and J lost 7 bases; unmatched junction nucleotides: 11. The CDR3 covers 18 residues. CDR1 is SGHAT and CDR2 is FQNNGV in the germline V gene. CDR3 protein: CASSLGLAGGGLINEQFF. The DNA of the CDR3 is TGTGCCAGCAGCTTAGGGCTAGCGGGGGGGGGATTAATAAATGAGCAGTTCTTC.

This clonotype was detected once. The J gene is TRBJ1-6, the V gene TRBV20-1; D perhaps matches TRBD1 (5 bases). This CDR3 spans 12 amino acids. CDR1 is DFQATT and CDR2 is SNEGSKA in the germline V gene (reference sequence). Trimming removed 6 bases from V and 10 bases from J, with 13 bases in between. The CDR3 region is CSAQGRGSPLHF. The CDR3 nucleotides read TGCAGTGCCCAGGGAAGAGGGTCACCCCTCCACTTT.

This clonotype was detected only a few times. CDR3: CSVGWDSTTNEKLFF. As DNA, the CDR3 is TGCAGCGTTGGCTGGGACAGTACAACTAATGAAAAACTGTTTTTT. The rearrangement links TRBV29-1 to TRBJ1-4, with 7 positions matching TRBD1. Germline lookup yields CDR1 SQVTM and CDR2 ANQGSEA. CDR3 length equals 15 residues. V shed 4 bases, J shed 0 bases, and the junction held 5 bases outside the gene matches.

The chain links TRBV2 to TRBJ1-2; TRBD1 might be the D (5 bases). V was pared by 1 base and J by 6 bases, with 9 bases between. This CDR3 contains 13 residues. Germline V gene lookup returns CDR1 SNHLY and CDR2 FYNNEI. The CDR3 DNA sequence: TGTGCCAGCAGTGAAGGAGACAGTCATGGCTACACCTTC. It is translated as CASSEGDSHGYTF.

The rearrangement joins TRBV5-4 to TRBJ2-7; D not certain. Trimming pared 9 bases from V and 0 bases from J, leaving 13 bases between. The CDR3 sequence is 13 residues long. The germline CDR1 and CDR2 sequences are SGHNT and YYREEE (reference sequence). CDR3 DNA: TGTGCCAAAACAACTCTCCCCTCCTACGAGCAGTACTTC. Translating it yields CAKTTLPSYEQYF.

CDR3 DNA sequence: TGTGCCAGCATTAACAAGGGTTCCACAGATACGCAGTATTTT. Its translation: CASINKGSTDTQYF. V is TRBV6-6 and J is TRBJ2-3; no clear D. This CDR3 has 14 amino acids. V was clipped by 7 bases and J by 2 bases, with 13 bases between them. Germline loops: CDR1 MNHNY, CDR2 SVGAGI (reference sequence).

The genes are TRBV7-9 and TRBJ1-2; 11 bases line up with TRBD1. The CDR3 has 14 amino acids. Germline assignment: CDR1 SEHNR and CDR2 FQNEAQ (reference sequence). Trimming cost V 5 bases and J 7 bases; bases outside gene matches: 6. The CDR3 DNA is TGTGCCAGCAGCCCATACGGGACAGGGGGTGGCTACACCTTC. Amino acid sequence: CASSPYGTGGGYTF.

V and J are TRBV27 and TRBJ2-3, with 7 bases lining up with TRBD2. V was clipped by 1 base and J by 0 bases; unmatched bases: 4. Per the germline V gene, CDR1 is MNHEY and CDR2 is SMNVEV (reference sequence). There are 16 residues in the CDR3. CDR3 coding DNA: TGTGCCAGCAGTTTATATACGGGGGGTAGCACAGATACGCAGTATTTT. This translates into CASSLYTGGSTDTQYF.

The chain employs TRBV5-1 and TRBJ2-3, with TRBD1 identical over 10 bases. Germline V lookup: CDR1 SGHRS, CDR2 YFSETQ. The length of the CDR3 is 16 residues. The junction had 6 bases not matched to a gene; V was cut back by 4 bases and J by 1 base. The CDR3 bases are TGCGCCAGCAGCAGAAGGGACAGGGGCGGCACAGATACGCAGTATTTT. Protein: CASSRRDRGGTDTQYF.

The V and J genes are TRBV7-2 and TRBJ2-1; 14 bases align to TRBD2. From germline, CDR1 is SGHTA and CDR2 FQGNSA. The V and J ends lost 5 bases and 8 bases, in that order; junction bases with no gene match: 8. This CDR3 comprises 16 residues. The CDR3 DNA sequence: TGTGCCAGCAGCCGACTAGCGGGGGGGCTACGAGATGAGCAGTTCTTC. This codes for CASSRLAGGLRDEQFF.